This T cell receptor beta chain was found in a study of blood T cell repertoires in COVID-19. On the study more broadly: Sites in the United States, Italy and Spain provided acute and convalescent COVID-19 samples. PBMCs, B-cell-depleted T cells, or T cells provided the cDNA or gDNA that made up the material.

Per the study methods: Amplification of reference gene primers was used by the study to estimate nucleated cell counts. The repertoire was sequenced with immunoSEQ multiplex PCR; TCRdb's copy has only in-frame clones and lacks some. V, J and clone size were drawn from that table, and D and trimming were deduced from the DNA. The profile covers about 73,000 clones, with approximately 83% appearing a single time and more than 4% taken by the ten largest. The CDR3 totals 14 residues. V was trimmed by 1 base and J by 0 bases, leaving 7 bases between them. Germline assignment: CDR1 SGDLS and CDR2 YYNGEE. The origin of this receptor is a woman in her fifties or sixties with acute or convalescent COVID-19. The sample consisted of peripheral blood. The rearrangement joins TRBV9 to TRBJ1-2; no reliable D call. The CDR3 spells CASSVQASNYGYTF. The CDR3 DNA reads TGTGCCAGCAGCGTACAGGCGTCTAACTATGGCTACACCTTC.